The clone carrying this T cell receptor (beta chain) was seen only once. Method: immunoSEQ multiplex PCR; TCRdb's copy keeps in-frame clones and lacks some. The data contain a few hundred thousand clones, about 90% of them singletons. The CDR3 is made up of 13 amino acids. The germline V gene has CDR1 MDHEN and CDR2 SYDVKM. Trimming left V 8 bases short and J 2 bases short, with 13 bases between. This sample was included in a study of blood T cell repertoires in COVID-19. Study information: The analysed material was cDNA or gDNA that came from T cells, B-cell-depleted T cells, or PBMCs.

The clonotype was recovered from a woman younger than 45 who had recovered from COVID-19. The chain employs TRBV28 and TRBJ2-7, with a weak D call TRBD1 (5 bases). Sequenced material: PBMCs or T cells enriched from blood (not recorded which). The CDR3 DNA reads TGTGCCAGCGCTGGCCGACAGACCTACGAGCAGTACTTC. It translates to CASAGRQTYEQYF.